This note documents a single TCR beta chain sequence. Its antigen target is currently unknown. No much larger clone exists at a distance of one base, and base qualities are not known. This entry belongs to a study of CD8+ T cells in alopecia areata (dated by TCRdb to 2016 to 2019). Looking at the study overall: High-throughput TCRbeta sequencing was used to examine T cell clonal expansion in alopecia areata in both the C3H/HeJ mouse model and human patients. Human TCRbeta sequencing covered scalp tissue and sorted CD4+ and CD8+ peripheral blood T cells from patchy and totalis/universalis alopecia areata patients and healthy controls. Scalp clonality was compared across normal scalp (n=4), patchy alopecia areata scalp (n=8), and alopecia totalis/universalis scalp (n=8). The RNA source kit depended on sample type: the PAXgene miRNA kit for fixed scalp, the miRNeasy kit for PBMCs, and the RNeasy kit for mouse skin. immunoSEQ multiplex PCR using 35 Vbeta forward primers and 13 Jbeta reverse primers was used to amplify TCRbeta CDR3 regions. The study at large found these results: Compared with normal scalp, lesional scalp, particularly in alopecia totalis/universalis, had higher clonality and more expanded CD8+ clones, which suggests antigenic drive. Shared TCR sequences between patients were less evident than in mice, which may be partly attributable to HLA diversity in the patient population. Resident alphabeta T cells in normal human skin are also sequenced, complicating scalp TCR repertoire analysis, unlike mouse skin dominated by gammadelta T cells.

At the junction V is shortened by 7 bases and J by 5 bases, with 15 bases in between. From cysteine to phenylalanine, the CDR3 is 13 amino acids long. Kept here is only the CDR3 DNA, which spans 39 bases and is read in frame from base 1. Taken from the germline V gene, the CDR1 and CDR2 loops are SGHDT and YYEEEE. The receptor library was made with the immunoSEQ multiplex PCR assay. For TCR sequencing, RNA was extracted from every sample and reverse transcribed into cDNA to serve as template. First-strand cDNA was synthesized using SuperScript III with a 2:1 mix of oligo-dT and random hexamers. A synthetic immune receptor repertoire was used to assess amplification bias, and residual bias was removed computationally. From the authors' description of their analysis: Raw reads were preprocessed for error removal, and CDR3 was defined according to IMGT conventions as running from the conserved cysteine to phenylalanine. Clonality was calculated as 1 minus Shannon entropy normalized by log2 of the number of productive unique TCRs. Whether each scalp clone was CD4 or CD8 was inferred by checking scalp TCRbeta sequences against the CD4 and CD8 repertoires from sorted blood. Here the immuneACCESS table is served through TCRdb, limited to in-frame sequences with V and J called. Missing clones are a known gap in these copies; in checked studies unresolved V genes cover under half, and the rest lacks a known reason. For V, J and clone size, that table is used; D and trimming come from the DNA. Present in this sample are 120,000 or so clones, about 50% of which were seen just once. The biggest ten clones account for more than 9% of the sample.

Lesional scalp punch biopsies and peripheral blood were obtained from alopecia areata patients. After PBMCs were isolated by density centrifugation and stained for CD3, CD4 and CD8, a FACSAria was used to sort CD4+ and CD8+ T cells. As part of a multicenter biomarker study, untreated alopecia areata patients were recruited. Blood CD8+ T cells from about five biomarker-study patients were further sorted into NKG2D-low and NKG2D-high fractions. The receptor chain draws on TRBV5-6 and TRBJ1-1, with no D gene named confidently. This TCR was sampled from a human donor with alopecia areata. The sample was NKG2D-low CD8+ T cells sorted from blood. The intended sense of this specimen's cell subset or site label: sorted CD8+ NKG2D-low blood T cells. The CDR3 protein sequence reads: CASLLGLGTEAFF. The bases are TGTGCCAGCCTCCTGGGGTTGGGAACTGAAGCTTTCTTT. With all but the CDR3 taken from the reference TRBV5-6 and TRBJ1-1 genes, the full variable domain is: DAGVTQSPTHLIKTRGQQVTLRCSPKSGHDTVSWYQQALGQGPQFIFQYYEEEERQRGNFPDRFSGHQFPNYSSELNVNALLLGDSALYLCASLLGLGTEAFFGQGTRLTVV.